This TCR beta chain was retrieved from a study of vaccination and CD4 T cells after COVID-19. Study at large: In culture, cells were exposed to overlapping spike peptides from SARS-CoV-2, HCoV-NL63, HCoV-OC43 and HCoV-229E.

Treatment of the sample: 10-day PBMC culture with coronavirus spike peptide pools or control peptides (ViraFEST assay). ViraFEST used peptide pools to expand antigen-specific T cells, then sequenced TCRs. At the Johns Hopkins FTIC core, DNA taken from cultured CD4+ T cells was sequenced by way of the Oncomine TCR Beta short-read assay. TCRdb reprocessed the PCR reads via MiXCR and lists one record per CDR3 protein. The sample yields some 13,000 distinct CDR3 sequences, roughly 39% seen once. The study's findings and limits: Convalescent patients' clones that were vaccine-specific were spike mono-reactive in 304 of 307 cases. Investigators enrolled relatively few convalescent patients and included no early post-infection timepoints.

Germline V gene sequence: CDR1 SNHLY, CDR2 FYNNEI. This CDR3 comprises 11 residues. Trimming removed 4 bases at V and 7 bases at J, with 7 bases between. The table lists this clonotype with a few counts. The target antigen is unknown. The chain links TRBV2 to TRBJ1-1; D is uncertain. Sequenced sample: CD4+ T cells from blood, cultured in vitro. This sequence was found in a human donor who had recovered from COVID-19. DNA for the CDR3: TGTGCCAGCAGTGGTAGGATTGAAGCTTTCTTT. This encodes CASSGRIEAFF. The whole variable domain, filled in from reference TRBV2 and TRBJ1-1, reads EPEVTQTPSHQVTQMGQEVILRCVPISNHLYFYWYRQILGQKVEFLVSFYNNEISEKSEIFDDQFSVERPDGSNFTLKIRSTKLEDSAMYFCASSGRIEAFFGQGTRLTVV.